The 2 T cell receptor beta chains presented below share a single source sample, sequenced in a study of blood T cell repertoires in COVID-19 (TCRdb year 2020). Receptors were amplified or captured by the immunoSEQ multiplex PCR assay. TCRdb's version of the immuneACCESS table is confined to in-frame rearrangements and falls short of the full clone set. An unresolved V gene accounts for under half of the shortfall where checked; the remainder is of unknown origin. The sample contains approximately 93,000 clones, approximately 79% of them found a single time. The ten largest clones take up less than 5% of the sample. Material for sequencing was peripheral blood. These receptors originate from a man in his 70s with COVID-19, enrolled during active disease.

The CDR3 bases are TGTGCCAGCAGTACCAACCGGGACAGAAGTTTCCACGAGCAGTACTTC. Amino acids: CASSTNRDRSFHEQYF. The chain employs TRBV6-6 and TRBJ2-7; 7 bases fit TRBD1. Germline CDR1 MNHNY, CDR2 SVGAGI (reference sequence). V lost 5 bases to trimming and J lost 5 bases; unmatched junction nucleotides: 15. The CDR3 loop spans 16 amino acids.

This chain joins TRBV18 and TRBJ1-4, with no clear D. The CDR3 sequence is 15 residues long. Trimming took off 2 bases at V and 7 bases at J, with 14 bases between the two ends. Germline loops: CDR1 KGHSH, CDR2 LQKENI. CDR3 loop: CASSPTYGLGEKLFF. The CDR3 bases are TGTGCCAGCTCACCAACTTACGGGTTGGGTGAAAAACTGTTTTTT.